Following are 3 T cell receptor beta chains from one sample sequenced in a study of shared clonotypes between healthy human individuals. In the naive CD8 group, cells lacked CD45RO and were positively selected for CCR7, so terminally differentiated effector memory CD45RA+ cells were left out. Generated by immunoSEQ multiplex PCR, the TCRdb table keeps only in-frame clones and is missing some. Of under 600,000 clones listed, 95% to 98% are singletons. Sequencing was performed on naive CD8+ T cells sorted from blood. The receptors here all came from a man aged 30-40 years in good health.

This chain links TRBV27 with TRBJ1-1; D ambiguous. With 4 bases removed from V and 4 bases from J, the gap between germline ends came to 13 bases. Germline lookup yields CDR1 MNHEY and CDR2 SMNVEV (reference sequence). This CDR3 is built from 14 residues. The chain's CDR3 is CASSSVGPLTEAFF. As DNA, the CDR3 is TGTGCCAGCAGTTCAGTAGGACCGCTCACTGAAGCTTTCTTT.

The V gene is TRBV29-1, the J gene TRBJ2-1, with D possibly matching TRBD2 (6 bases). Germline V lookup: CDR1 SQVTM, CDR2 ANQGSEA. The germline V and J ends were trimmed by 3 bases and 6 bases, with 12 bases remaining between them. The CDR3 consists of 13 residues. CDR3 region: CSVDSRDSNEQFF. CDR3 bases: TGCAGCGTTGATAGTAGGGACTCCAATGAGCAGTTCTTC.

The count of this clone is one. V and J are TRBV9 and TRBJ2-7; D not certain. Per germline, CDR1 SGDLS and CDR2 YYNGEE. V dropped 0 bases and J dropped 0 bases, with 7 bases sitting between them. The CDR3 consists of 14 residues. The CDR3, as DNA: TGTGCCAGCAGCGTAGAGCAAAGCTCCTACGAGCAGTACTTC. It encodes CASSVEQSSYEQYF. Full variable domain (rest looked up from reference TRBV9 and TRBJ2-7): DSGVTQTPKHLITATGQRVTLRCSPRSGDLSVYWYQQSLDQGLQFLIQYYNGEERAKGNILERFSAQQFPDLHSELNLSSLELGDSALYFCASSVEQSSYEQYFGPGTRLTVT.